The 18 T cell receptor beta chains in this list originate from one sample, sequenced in a study of shared clonotypes between healthy human individuals. Sequencing was performed with immunoSEQ multiplex PCR; in TCRdb, only in-frame clones are kept and a portion is missing. This table holds 200,000 to 250,000 clones, approximately 65% found once. Specimen: memory CD4+ T cells sorted from blood. Subset reported: CD45RA-negative fraction. The receptors stem from a man under 40 in good health.

This clone has just a few counts. V and J are TRBV7-9 and TRBJ2-2; TRBD1 matches at 8 bases. This CDR3 spans 16 amino acids. Germline assignment: CDR1 SEHNR and CDR2 FQNEAQ (reference sequence). Germline trimming cut 5 bases from V and 4 bases from J; bases unmatched to any gene: 9. CDR3 coding DNA: TGTGCCAGCAGCCGTAGACAGGGGTGGAGCACCGGGGAGCTGTTTTTT. It encodes CASSRRQGWSTGELFF.

This clone was found once. The chain is built from TRBV7-2 and TRBJ2-1; TRBD2 matches at 7 bases. Germline-derived CDR1 and CDR2 are SGHTA and FQGNSA. The CDR3 has 15 amino acids. The J segment lost 5 bases and the V segment lost 7 bases, leaving 11 bases of the junction unmatched. For the CDR3, the DNA is TGTGCCAGCACCCGCATTGGCGGGAGCAACAATGAGCAGTTCTTC. This codes for CASTRIGGSNNEQFF.

The gene calls are TRBV5-1 and TRBJ2-7, with TRBD2 matching 8 bases. The CDR3 covers 16 residues. Germline V lookup: CDR1 SGHRS, CDR2 YFSETQ. Losses at the gene ends were 4 bases for V and 1 base for J; bases not matched to a gene: 10. CDR3 amino acids: CASSIQSGRNSYEQYF. In nucleotides, the CDR3 is TGCGCCAGCAGCATACAAAGCGGGAGAAATTCCTACGAGCAGTACTTC. Using reference TRBV5-1 and TRBJ2-7 for the parts outside the CDR3, the full variable domain is KAGVTQTPRYLIKTRGQQVTLSCSPISGHRSVSWYQQTPGQGLQFLFEYFSETQRNKGNFPGRFSGRQFSNSRSEMNVSTLELGDSALYLCASSIQSGRNSYEQYFGPGTRLTVT.

The J gene is TRBJ2-7, the V gene TRBV7-9; 9 nucleotides match TRBD2. Germline V gene lookup returns CDR1 SEHNR and CDR2 FQNEAQ (reference sequence). The V and J ends lost 6 bases and 1 base, in that order; junction bases with no gene match: 13. The CDR3 consists of 17 residues. In DNA form, the CDR3 reads TGTGCCAGCAGTCCCTCTAGCGGGACCAGGGGGTCCTACGAGCAGTACTTC. Translated, it gives CASSPSSGTRGSYEQYF.

The chain uses TRBV29-1 and TRBJ2-3; D unresolved. The V end was cut by 1 base, the J end by 0 bases, with 8 bases between. This CDR3 comprises 14 residues. Germline V gene sequence: CDR1 SQVTM, CDR2 ANQGSEA. The CDR3 loop reads CSVEGLLSTDTQYF. DNA for the CDR3: TGCAGCGTTGAAGGGCTATTGAGCACAGATACGCAGTATTTT.

This chain joins TRBV29-1 and TRBJ2-7, with a tentative D call TRBD1 (5 bases). CDR1 and CDR2 from the germline V gene are SQVTM and ANQGSEA. The CDR3 spans 12 residues. V shed 7 bases and J shed 0 bases, with 10 bases lying between them. The CDR3 region is CSARQGSYEQYF. The DNA of the CDR3 is TGCAGCGCCCGGCAGGGCTCCTACGAGCAGTACTTC.

The chain recombines TRBV6-4 with TRBJ1-1; D call uncertain. The germline gives CDR1 MRHNA, CDR2 SNTAGT. The CDR3 sequence is 14 residues long. Trimming took off 5 bases at V and 3 bases at J, with 13 bases between the two ends. The CDR3 nucleotides read TGTGCCAGCAGTCCCGAAGGAGGGTACACTGAAGCTTTCTTT. Its translation: CASSPEGGYTEAFF.

V usage is TRBV4-1 and J usage is TRBJ2-1; D possibly corresponds to TRBD1 (6 bases). CDR1 MGHRA and CDR2 YSYEKL come from the germline V gene. The CDR3 has 17 amino acids. Between the trimmed V and J ends, which lost 1 base and 0 bases, there was a span of 13 bases. CDR3 in DNA: TGCGCCAGCAGCCAAGTCCCACAGGGTAACTCCTACAATGAGCAGTTCTTC. Translating gives CASSQVPQGNSYNEQFF.

J is TRBJ2-3 and V is TRBV5-8, with 11 nucleotides matching TRBD2. V was pared by 4 bases and J by 3 bases, with 4 bases of the junction left unmatched. The CDR3 contains 15 residues. Germline CDR1 and CDR2: SGHTS and YDEGEE. The CDR3 spells CASSPGLAETDTQYF. DNA for the CDR3: TGTGCCAGCAGCCCGGGACTAGCGGAGACAGATACGCAGTATTTT.

This chain links TRBV5-4 with TRBJ1-1, with TRBD1 matching 9 bases. The CDR3 loop spans 17 amino acids. V gave up 2 bases and J gave up 0 bases; unmatched junction bases: 8. The germline CDR1 and CDR2 sequences are SGHNT and YYREEE (reference sequence). This CDR3 is CASSLPGQGPMNTEAFF. The DNA for the CDR3 is TGTGCCAGCAGCTTACCGGGACAGGGTCCCATGAACACTGAAGCTTTCTTT.

The chain is built from TRBV6-6 and TRBJ1-4, with D uncertain. CDR3 length equals 14 residues. V gave up 0 bases and J gave up 5 bases, with 7 bases separating them. Germline V lookup: CDR1 MNHNY, CDR2 SVGAGI (reference sequence). The CDR3 loop reads CASSYSSKNEKLFF. In DNA, the CDR3 is TGTGCCAGCAGTTACTCGAGTAAAAATGAAAAACTGTTTTTT.

The gene calls are TRBV4-2 and TRBJ2-2; TRBD2 might be the D (6 bases). The CDR3 has 18 residues. V dropped 1 base and J dropped 6 bases, with 21 bases sitting between them. The V gene's germline CDR1 is LGHNA and CDR2 YNFKEQ. CDR3 in amino acids: CASSQAPPGLGGPGELFF. The CDR3 DNA follows: TGTGCCAGCAGCCAAGCACCCCCGGGACTGGGGGGTCCCGGGGAGCTGTTTTTT.

V and J are TRBV6-1 and TRBJ1-2, with D unresolved. Trimming pared 7 bases from V and 2 bases from J, leaving 5 bases between. Germline V lookup: CDR1 MNHNS, CDR2 SASEGT. CDR3 length: 11 residues. CDR3 sequence reads: CASTGNYGYTF. CDR3 DNA: TGTGCCAGCACAGGCAACTATGGCTACACCTTC.

The chain uses TRBV10-1 and TRBJ2-3; D may match TRBD1 or TRBD2 (6 bases each). Germline loops: CDR1 WNHNN, CDR2 SYGVQD (reference sequence). Trimming took off 3 bases at V and 6 bases at J, with 19 bases between the two ends. The CDR3 extends over 16 amino acids. CDR3 residues: CASSDPGVGARDTQYF. For the CDR3, the DNA is TGCGCCAGCAGTGATCCGGGGGTGGGGGCCCGGGATACGCAGTATTTT.

The V and J genes are TRBV7-6 and TRBJ2-1; 9 positions agree with TRBD2. There are 17 residues in the CDR3. Germline trimming cut 4 bases from V and 0 bases from J; bases unmatched to any gene: 7. Germline V gene sequence: CDR1 SGHVS, CDR2 FNYEAQ. CDR3 DNA: TGTGCCAGCAGCTCCCAGGGGCGGGAGGGCTCCTACAATGAGCAGTTCTTC. It codes for CASSSQGREGSYNEQFF.

The rearrangement uses TRBV5-1 and TRBJ2-3; the D call may be TRBD1 or TRBD2 (6 bases each). The germline V and J ends were trimmed by 0 bases and 2 bases, with 10 bases remaining between them. The CDR3 consists of 15 residues. CDR1 is SGHRS, CDR2 YFSETQ, per germline. CDR3 DNA sequence: TGCGCCAGCAGCTTGGAGGGGGGAGTCACAGATACGCAGTATTTT. Translation: CASSLEGGVTDTQYF.

The rearrangement joins TRBV4-1 to TRBJ2-6, with D hard to call. CDR3 size: 17 residues. Germline CDR1 MGHRA, CDR2 YSYEKL. V was trimmed by 4 bases and J by 3 bases, leaving 16 bases between them. The DNA of the CDR3 is TGCGCCAGCAGCCTAAGAGACGCCGACGGTGGGGCCAACGTCCTGACTTTC. Amino acids: CASSLRDADGGANVLTF.

This rearrangement joins TRBV14 to TRBJ2-7; 16 nucleotides match TRBD2. The CDR3 contains 20 residues. With 0 bases clipped from V and 6 bases from J, the junction kept 14 bases outside the gene matches. The germline V gene encodes CDR1 SGHDN and CDR2 FVKESK. The CDR3 spells CASSQDLGLAGGPGAREQYF. CDR3 nucleotide sequence: TGTGCCAGCAGCCAAGATTTGGGACTAGCGGGAGGGCCTGGGGCCCGCGAGCAGTACTTC. Variable domain in full (rest from reference TRBV14 and TRBJ2-7): EAGVTQFPSHSVIEKGQTVTLRCDPISGHDNLYWYRRVMGKEIKFLLHFVKESKQDESGMPNNRFLAERTGGTYSTLKVQPAELEDSGVYFCASSQDLGLAGGPGAREQYFGPGTRLTVT.